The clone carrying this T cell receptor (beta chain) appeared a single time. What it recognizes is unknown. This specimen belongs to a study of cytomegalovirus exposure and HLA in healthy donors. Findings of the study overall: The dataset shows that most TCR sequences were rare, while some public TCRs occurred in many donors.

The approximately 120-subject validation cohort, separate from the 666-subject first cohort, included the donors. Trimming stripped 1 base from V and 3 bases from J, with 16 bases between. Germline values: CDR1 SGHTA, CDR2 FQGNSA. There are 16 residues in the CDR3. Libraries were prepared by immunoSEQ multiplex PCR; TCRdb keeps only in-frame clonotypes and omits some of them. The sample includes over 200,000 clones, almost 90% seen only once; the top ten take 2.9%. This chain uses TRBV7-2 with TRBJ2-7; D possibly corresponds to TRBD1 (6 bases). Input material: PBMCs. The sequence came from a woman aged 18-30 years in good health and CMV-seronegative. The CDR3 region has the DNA TGTGCCAGCAGCTTAGGCCTCTGGGACACCTACTACGAGCAGTACTTC. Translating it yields CASSLGLWDTYYEQYF.